These T cell receptor beta chains were read from a single sample in a study of radiation and T cells in renal cell carcinoma. Assay: immunoSEQ multiplex PCR; the TCRdb copy retains only in-frame clones and omits some. There are about 91,000 clones in the sample; approximately 80% occur only once, and roughly 6.1% lies in the top ten. Specimen: blood, collected from a patient whose treatment included radiotherapy and nephrectomy. The receptor set was obtained from a man in his sixties with renal cell carcinoma. The CDR3 runs from the conserved cysteine through the conserved F or W. Each record gives: V gene, clone size, D gene, J gene, CDR3 protein, CDR3 DNA. D genes are given only for firm matches. Clone size appears in some rows only: once, few, many, or a class for an expanded clone.

v_gene: TRBV7-3
abundance: once
d_gene: -
j_gene: TRBJ2-2
CDR3aa: CASSTDRNTGELFF
CDR3nt: TGTGCCAGCAGCACAGACAGGAACACCGGGGAGCTGTTTTTT

v_gene: TRBV7-9
abundance: -
d_gene: -
j_gene: TRBJ2-2
CDR3aa: CASSEGGAPNTGELFF
CDR3nt: TGTGCCAGCAGCGAAGGGGGGGCGCCGAACACCGGGGAGCTGTTTTTT

v_gene: TRBV15
abundance: -
d_gene: -
j_gene: TRBJ2-2
CDR3aa: CATNGQGNTGELFF
CDR3nt: TGTGCCACCAACGGGCAGGGGAACACCGGGGAGCTGTTTTTT

v_gene: TRBV19
abundance: -
d_gene: TRBD1
j_gene: TRBJ2-7
CDR3aa: CASSIRDRVYEQYF
CDR3nt: TGTGCCAGTAGTATCCGGGACAGGGTCTACGAGCAGTACTTC

v_gene: TRBV5-1
abundance: -
d_gene: -
j_gene: TRBJ2-2
CDR3aa: CASSLRTGSGTGELFF
CDR3nt: TGCGCCAGCAGCTTACGCACAGGTTCTGGCACCGGGGAGCTGTTTTTT

v_gene: TRBV5-6
abundance: -
d_gene: TRBD2
j_gene: TRBJ2-3
CDR3aa: CASRLAGGPTDTQYF
CDR3nt: TGTGCCAGCAGGCTAGCGGGAGGCCCCACAGATACGCAGTATTTT

v_gene: TRBV4-1
abundance: once
d_gene: -
j_gene: TRBJ2-1
CDR3aa: CASSQEGLYNEQFF
CDR3nt: TGCGCCAGCAGCCAAGAGGGCCTCTACAATGAGCAGTTCTTC

v_gene: TRBV4-1
abundance: -
d_gene: -
j_gene: TRBJ2-1
CDR3aa: CASSQGDFVRNEQFF
CDR3nt: TGCGCCAGCAGCCAAGGGGACTTCGTACGGAATGAGCAGTTCTTC

v_gene: TRBV5-4
abundance: -
d_gene: -
j_gene: TRBJ2-1
CDR3aa: CASSSRDIHNEQFF
CDR3nt: TGTGCCAGCAGCTCGCGGGATATACACAATGAGCAGTTCTTC

v_gene: TRBV5-1
abundance: -
d_gene: -
j_gene: TRBJ1-1
CDR3aa: CASSFRDTEAFF
CDR3nt: TGCGCCAGCAGCTTTCGGGACACTGAAGCTTTCTTT

v_gene: TRBV11-2
abundance: -
d_gene: -
j_gene: TRBJ1-2
CDR3aa: CASSWGTSGYTF
CDR3nt: TGTGCCAGCAGCTGGGGGACATCCGGCTACACCTTC

v_gene: TRBV7-9
abundance: -
d_gene: -
j_gene: TRBJ2-1
CDR3aa: CASSLVLADNEQFF
CDR3nt: TGTGCCAGCAGCTTAGTACTAGCTGACAATGAGCAGTTCTTC

v_gene: TRBV6-5
abundance: -
d_gene: -
j_gene: TRBJ2-7
CDR3aa: CASRTGYEQYF
CDR3nt: TGTGCCAGCAGAACAGGCTACGAGCAGTACTTC

v_gene: TRBV19
abundance: few
d_gene: -
j_gene: TRBJ1-1
CDR3aa: CASSDWAGGTEAFF
CDR3nt: TGTGCCAGTAGTGATTGGGCCGGAGGGACTGAAGCTTTCTTT

v_gene: TRBV5-6
abundance: -
d_gene: -
j_gene: TRBJ2-5
CDR3aa: CASSFSTWGQETQYF
CDR3nt: TGTGCCAGCAGCTTCTCGACATGGGGCCAAGAGACCCAGTACTTC